Sequencing of this T cell receptor beta chain was carried out in a study of blood T cell repertoires in COVID-19. Study overall: Researchers got acute and convalescent COVID-19 samples from the United States, Italy and Spain. Sample material is recorded as cDNA or gDNA derived from T cells, B-cell-depleted T cells, or PBMCs.

Authors' methods: Estimation of nucleated cell counts was performed using reference gene primer amplification. Only in-frame clones appear in the TCRdb table, and some are missing; sequencing was by immunoSEQ multiplex PCR. V and J calls and clone size are given by that table; D and trimming were obtained from the DNA. This table holds tens of thousands of clones, around 87% found once. V was clipped by 1 base and J by 4 bases, with 11 bases between them. This CDR3 comprises 14 residues. Germline V gene data show CDR1 as SGHTA and CDR2 as FQGNSA. The gene calls are TRBV7-2 and TRBJ2-7; a weak D match, TRBD2 (5 bases). Sequenced material: peripheral blood. This TCR was recovered from a man aged 45-60 years with active COVID-19. DNA for the CDR3: TGTGCCAGCAGCTTAGGCGGAGGAAATTACGAGCAGTACTTC. Its translation: CASSLGGGNYEQYF.